These T cell receptor beta chains were read from a single sample in a study of T cell repertoires in cytomegalovirus infection. Which antigens these TCRs recognize remains unknown. TCRdb analysed the reads with MiXCR anew, one entry per CDR3 protein. The sample shows about 100,000 distinct CDR3 sequences, 25% to 30% of them seen only once. Sample: CD8+ T cells from cultured PBMCs, taken from culture after CMV antigen stimulation. The receptor set was obtained from a human donor in good health (CMV status not recorded). Some clones in this sample may be carry-over from other donors' samples. Both conserved end residues are part of each CDR3. The order of the fields is D gene, J gene, clone size, V gene, CDR3 protein, CDR3 DNA. A D gene is named only where the DNA matches it firmly. Not all rows give a size; the values are once, few, many and, for expanded clones, a class.

-,TRBJ2-5,-,TRBV12-3/TRBV12-4,CASLPTDGNQETQYF,TGTGCCAGCTTACCTACGGACGGGAACCAAGAGACCCAGTACTTC
-,TRBJ2-1,few,TRBV12-3/TRBV12-4,CASGPSSYNEQFF,TGTGCCAGCGGGCCGTCCTCCTACAATGAGCAGTTCTTC
TRBD1,TRBJ1-1,few,TRBV24-1,CASGDRGSAEAFF,TGTGCCAGCGGGGACAGGGGGTCCGCTGAAGCTTTCTTT
-,TRBJ1-1,-,TRBV20-1,CSARETDTNKAFF,TGCAGTGCTAGAGAAACAGACACTAATAAAGCTTTCTTT
-,TRBJ1-2,many,TRBV7-9,CASSFLGGDGYTF,TGTGCCAGCAGCTTTCTGGGGGGCGATGGCTACACCTTC
-,TRBJ1-5,-,TRBV5-3,CASSLAWGAGQPQHF,TGTGCCAGCAGCTTGGCCTGGGGGGCGGGTCAGCCCCAGCATTTT
-,TRBJ2-3,few,TRBV27,CASTLYGASSPDTQYF,TGTGCCAGCACCCTCTACGGGGCTAGCTCCCCAGATACGCAGTATTTT
-,TRBJ1-5,few,TRBV4-1,CASALLAGDQPQHF,TGCGCCAGCGCCCTACTCGCTGGAGATCAGCCCCAGCATTTT
TRBD1,TRBJ1-2,few,TRBV9,CASTQGQDYGYTF,TGTGCCAGTACTCAAGGACAGGACTATGGCTACACCTTC
TRBD1,TRBJ2-7,many,TRBV7-2,CASSGLGQFLGSEQYF,TGTGCCAGCAGCGGATTGGGACAGTTCCTCGGAAGCGAGCAGTACTTC
-,TRBJ2-1,many,TRBV7-3,CASSLTGGQYNEQFF,TGTGCCAGCAGCTTAACCGGGGGACAGTACAATGAGCAGTTCTTC
-,TRBJ2-3,few,TRBV20-1,CSARDPDGTDTQYF,TGCAGTGCTAGAGATCCGGACGGCACAGATACGCAGTATTTT
-,TRBJ1-2,-,TRBV2,CASGMGQHSTYGYTF,TGTGCCAGCGGGATGGGGCAGCACAGCACCTATGGCTACACCTTC
-,TRBJ1-3,many,TRBV7-2,CASSLDPVGNTIYF,TGTGCCAGCAGCTTAGATCCGGTTGGAAACACCATATATTTT
-,TRBJ1-4,-,TRBV29-1,CSVEVNEKLFF,TGCAGCGTCGAAGTTAATGAAAAACTGTTTTTT
TRBD2,TRBJ2-2,-,TRBV5-6,CASSDSGGNTGELFF,TGTGCCAGCAGCGATAGCGGGGGGAACACCGGGGAGCTGTTTTTT
TRBD2,TRBJ2-1,-,TRBV7-9,CASSLALAGHNEQFF,TGTGCCAGCAGCTTAGCACTAGCGGGGCACAATGAGCAGTTCTTC
-,TRBJ2-7,-,TRBV3-1,CASRPRTDDEQYF,TGTGCCAGCAGACCAAGGACTGACGACGAGCAGTACTTC
TRBD2,TRBJ2-7,-,TRBV3-1,CASSHPSGGSYEQYF,TGTGCCAGCAGCCACCCTAGCGGGGGCTCCTACGAGCAGTACTTC
TRBD1,TRBJ1-4,-,TRBV12-3/TRBV12-4,CASSTWDRDKFF,TGTGCCAGCAGTACCTGGGACAGGGATAAGTTTTTT
TRBD1,TRBJ2-1,few,TRBV7-9,CASSWRQGINEQFF,TGTGCCAGCAGCTGGAGACAGGGGATCAATGAGCAGTTCTTC
TRBD1,TRBJ1-6,-,TRBV20-1,CSAREIDRGRNNSPLHF,TGCAGTGCTAGAGAAATAGACAGGGGACGGAATAATTCACCCCTCCACTTT
-,TRBJ1-5,-,TRBV7-2,CASSLARGTQPQHF,TGTGCCAGCAGCTTAGCAAGGGGGACGCAGCCCCAGCATTTT
TRBD1,TRBJ2-3,-,TRBV10-3,CAISETGQGAADTQYF,TGTGCCATCAGTGAGACCGGACAGGGGGCTGCAGATACGCAGTATTTT
-,TRBJ1-3,-,TRBV12-3/TRBV12-4,CASSFFDSGNTIYF,TGTGCCAGCAGTTTTTTCGATTCTGGAAACACCATATATTTT
TRBD1,TRBJ1-1,few,TRBV7-6,CASSRTGPNTEAFF,TGTGCCAGCAGCCGGACAGGCCCGAACACTGAAGCTTTCTTT
-,TRBJ1-1,few,TRBV27,CASSLTPGLGTEAFF,TGTGCCAGCAGTTTAACCCCGGGGCTGGGCACTGAAGCTTTCTTT
-,TRBJ1-1,few,TRBV11-2,CASSLDRYEAFF,TGTGCCAGCAGCTTAGACAGATATGAAGCTTTCTTT
-,TRBJ1-1,many,TRBV27,CASSHGLHGAFF,TGTGCCAGCTCACATGGACTTCATGGAGCTTTCTTT
-,TRBJ1-2,-,TRBV18,CASSPPGTSANYGYTF,TGTGCCAGCTCACCACCCGGGACGTCGGCGAACTATGGCTACACCTTC
-,TRBJ2-5,-,TRBV7-3,CASSRAGGETQYF,TGTGCCAGCAGCCGAGCAGGCGGAGAGACCCAGTACTTC
TRBD1,TRBJ2-3,few,TRBV7-6,CASSSPPGGTGGPDTQYF,TGTGCCAGCAGCTCGCCGCCGGGGGGGACAGGGGGCCCAGATACGCAGTATTTT
-,TRBJ2-1,-,TRBV12-3/TRBV12-4,CASSSGEVDEQFF,TGTGCCAGCAGTTCTGGGGAAGTGGATGAGCAGTTCTTC
-,TRBJ2-7,-,TRBV20-1,CSASPAGSSYEQYF,TGCAGTGCTAGTCCTGCAGGGAGCTCCTACGAGCAGTACTTC
-,TRBJ1-2,few,TRBV14,CASSQDLFDSKKGYTF,TGTGCCAGCAGCCAAGACCTGTTTGACAGCAAGAAGGGCTACACCTTC
-,TRBJ2-3,-,TRBV12-3/TRBV12-4,CASSLAFVGLTDTQYF,TGTGCCAGCAGTTTAGCGTTCGTAGGGCTCACAGATACGCAGTATTTT
TRBD2,TRBJ2-2,-,TRBV20-1,CSARKGGGLTGELFF,TGCAGTGCTAGGAAGGGCGGGGGGCTGACCGGGGAGCTGTTTTTT
-,TRBJ1-4,-,TRBV6-5,CASSPQGEGEKLFF,TGTGCCAGCAGTCCTCAAGGAGAAGGCGAAAAACTGTTTTTT
TRBD1,TRBJ1-1,-,TRBV7-6,CASSSTEGARVTEAFF,TGTGCCAGCAGCTCAACTGAGGGGGCGCGGGTCACTGAAGCTTTCTTT
-,TRBJ2-1,many,TRBV7-2,CASSLGSGGYYNEQFF,TGTGCCAGCAGCTTAGGCTCGGGGGGCTACTACAATGAGCAGTTCTTC
-,TRBJ1-2,-,TRBV2,CASNYVGYTF,TGTGCCAGCAACTACGTCGGCTACACCTTC
TRBD1,TRBJ2-6,many,TRBV4-2,CASSQVDRGSSGANVLTF,TGTGCCAGCAGCCAAGTAGACAGGGGGAGCTCTGGGGCCAACGTCCTGACTTTC
-,TRBJ1-5,-,TRBV20-1,CSARDWQRFNQPQHF,TGCAGTGCTAGAGATTGGCAGAGATTCAACCAGCCCCAGCATTTT
-,TRBJ2-2,-,TRBV6-6,CASSPKAQTTGELFF,TGTGCCAGCAGTCCTAAGGCACAGACCACCGGGGAGCTGTTTTTT
TRBD1,TRBJ1-1,-,TRBV18,CASSPQGGDTEAFF,TGTGCCAGCTCACCTCAGGGGGGAGACACTGAAGCTTTCTTT
-,TRBJ1-5,medium-sized,TRBV4-1,CASSQVIGKPQHF,TGCGCCAGCAGCCAAGTGATCGGGAAGCCCCAGCATTTT
-,TRBJ2-5,-,TRBV3-1,CASSQDSAFQETQYF,TGTGCCAGCAGCCAAGATTCCGCATTTCAAGAGACCCAGTACTTC
-,TRBJ1-5,-,TRBV4-1,CASSQEDLTGYGNQPQHF,TGCGCCAGCAGCCAAGAAGACCTAACGGGTTATGGCAATCAGCCCCAGCATTTT
-,TRBJ2-3,-,TRBV7-2,CASGGYTDTQYF,TGTGCCAGCGGCGGATACACAGATACGCAGTATTTT
TRBD2,TRBJ2-1,-,TRBV3-1,CASSETSGYSYNEQFF,TGTGCCAGCAGCGAGACTAGCGGTTATTCCTACAATGAGCAGTTCTTC
TRBD1,TRBJ1-4,few,TRBV7-9,CASSWTGNPTNEKLFF,TGTGCCAGCAGTTGGACAGGGAATCCAACTAATGAAAAACTGTTTTTT
TRBD1,TRBJ1-1,-,TRBV4-2,CASSQLRQGRDTEAFF,TGTGCCAGCAGCCAACTTAGACAGGGAAGAGACACTGAAGCTTTCTTT
-,TRBJ1-1,-,TRBV11-2,CASSKWDGMNTEAFF,TGTGCCAGCAGCAAGTGGGACGGAATGAACACTGAAGCTTTCTTT